This T cell receptor (beta chain) was profiled in a study of T cell repertoires in cytomegalovirus infection. Study-level findings and limits: Predominance within the ex vivo response was attributable to HLA-C-restricted CMV-specific TCR beta clonotypes.

The CDR3 extends over 11 amino acids. V shed 6 bases and J shed 4 bases, with 7 bases lying between them. The germline V gene encodes CDR1 MDHEN and CDR2 SYDVKM. A word on this clonotype: Its antigen is undetermined.

TCRdb reprocessed the reads with MiXCR, giving one entry per CDR3 protein. The sample contains about 97,000 distinct CDR3 sequences, more than 15% of which appear only once. This receptor was identified in a human donor in good health (CMV status not recorded). Some clones in this sample may be carry-over from other donors' samples. The rearrangement links TRBV28 to TRBJ2-7; D unclear. Sequenced input: PBMCs. The CDR3 protein is CASRERYEQYF. The CDR3 nucleotides read TGTGCCAGCAGGGAAAGGTACGAGCAGTACTTC.